This TCR beta chain was sequenced in a study of T cell changes during pregnancy in multiple sclerosis. Repertoires were generated with immunoSEQ multiplex PCR, while TCRdb's copy carries only in-frame clones and drops some. The repertoire has almost 55,000 clones, under 95% of them found once; the top ten carry around 2.9%. Germline V gene lookup returns CDR1 SGHTA and CDR2 FQGTGA. V was clipped by 5 bases and J by 10 bases; unmatched bases: 5. The CDR3 runs 14 residues. Specimen: CD8+ T cells from peripheral blood mononuclear cells, collected before pregnancy. The receptor was isolated from a female donor with multiple sclerosis, enrolled in a pregnancy study. The chain carries TRBV7-3 and TRBJ1-6; 10 bases fit TRBD1. The CDR3 nucleotides read TGTGCCAGCAGCGCCCGGGACAGGGGATCACCCCTCCACTTT. Translated: CASSARDRGSPLHF. Filled out from reference TRBV7-3 and TRBJ1-6, the complete variable domain reads GAGVSQTPSNKVTEKGKYVELRCDPISGHTALYWYRQSLGQGPEFLIYFQGTGAADDSGLPNDRFFAVRPEGSVSTLKIQRTERGDSAVYLCASSARDRGSPLHFGNGTRLTVT.